What follows describes a single T cell receptor beta chain. Losses at the gene ends were 5 bases for V and 7 bases for J; bases not matched to a gene: 4. Germline V gene lookup returns CDR1 MNHEY and CDR2 SVGAGI. This CDR3 contains 13 residues. Per the original methods: Quantification of nucleated cells was approximated via reference gene primer amplification. This table comes from immunoSEQ multiplex PCR, and its TCRdb copy is limited to in-frame clones, with some not included. V, J and clone size are taken as reported in that table, and D and trimming were inferred from the DNA itself. The repertoire holds 110,000 or so clones, with about 85% as singletons. This record comes from a study of blood T cell repertoires in COVID-19. Study-level information: Specimens from acute and convalescent COVID-19 originated in the United States, Italy and Spain. T cells, B-cell-depleted T cells, or PBMCs provided the cDNA or gDNA that served as material.

The rearrangement joins TRBV6-5 to TRBJ1-5; 8 bases fit TRBD1. This TCR came from a man aged 50 to 59 with acute or convalescent COVID-19. The sequencing sample was made of peripheral blood. The CDR3 DNA follows: TGTGCCAGCAGTCGGACAGGGCAACAGCCCCAGCATTTT. Protein sequence: CASSRTGQQPQHF.